The clone carrying this T cell receptor beta chain was detected a few times. The record originates from a study of blood T cell repertoires in COVID-19. Study-level background: T cells, B-cell-depleted T cells, or PBMCs supplied cDNA or gDNA.

Assay: immunoSEQ multiplex PCR; the TCRdb copy retains only in-frame clones and omits some. This sample yields some 200,000 clones, of which about nine tenths are seen a single time; 2% to 2.5% belongs to the top ten. V lost 1 base and J 5 bases, leaving 11 bases between the germline ends. The CDR3 length is 14 residues. Germline lookup yields CDR1 SGHTA and CDR2 FQGNSA. Participants spanned ages about 18 to 95 years and resided in about 24 US areas. Cohort allocation depended upon clinical history that participants reported. The recovered donors of Cohort 3 showed two negative PCRs, clearance, or symptom resolution.

This chain joins TRBV7-2 and TRBJ1-1; no clear D. The source is a woman in her 30s who had recovered from COVID-19. Material for sequencing was PBMCs or T cells enriched from blood (not recorded which). The CDR3 DNA follows: TGTGCCAGCAGCTTAGGAGTAGCGGGGACTGAAGCTTTCTTT. Its protein is CASSLGVAGTEAFF. Drawing the rest from reference TRBV7-2 and TRBJ1-1, the complete variable domain is GAGVSQSPSNKVTEKGKDVELRCDPISGHTALYWYRQSLGQGLEFLIYFQGNSAPDKSGLPSDRFSAERTGGSVSTLTIQRTQQEDSAVYLCASSLGVAGTEAFFGQGTRLTVV.